Below, one T cell receptor beta chain is given with its context. As originally analysed: Amplified reference gene primers provided the basis for estimating nucleated cell counts. Measured with immunoSEQ multiplex PCR; TCRdb has only the in-frame clones, and not every one. That table supplies the V and J calls and clone size; D and trimming were determined from the DNA. The sample has over 110,000 clones, approximately 91% seen once. This CDR3 is 16 amino acids long. J lost 2 bases, V lost 5 bases, and 3 bases had no gene match. Germline V gene lookup returns CDR1 KGHDR and CDR2 SFDVKD. This entry comes from a study of blood T cell repertoires in COVID-19. The wider study: PBMCs, B-cell-depleted T cells, or T cells were the source of the cDNA or gDNA that made up the material.

Sequences were obtained from peripheral blood. This rearrangement joins TRBV24-1 to TRBJ2-3, with 13 nucleotides matching TRBD2. The sequence was obtained from a man in his 70s with acute or convalescent COVID-19. CDR3 in amino acids: CATSVGLAGPTDTQYF. CDR3 nucleotides: TGTGCCACCAGTGTGGGACTAGCGGGACCCACAGATACGCAGTATTTT.